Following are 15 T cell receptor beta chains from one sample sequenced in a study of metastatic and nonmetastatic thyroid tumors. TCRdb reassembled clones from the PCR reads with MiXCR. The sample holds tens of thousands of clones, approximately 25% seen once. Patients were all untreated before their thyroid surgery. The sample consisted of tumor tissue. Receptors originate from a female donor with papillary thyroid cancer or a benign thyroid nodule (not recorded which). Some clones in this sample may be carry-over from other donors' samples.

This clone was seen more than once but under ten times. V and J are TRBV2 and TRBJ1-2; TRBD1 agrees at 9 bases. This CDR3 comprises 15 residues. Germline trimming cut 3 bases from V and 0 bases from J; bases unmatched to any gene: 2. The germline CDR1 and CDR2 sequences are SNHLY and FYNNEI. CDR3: CASSDTGGANYGYTF. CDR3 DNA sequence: TGTGCCAGCAGTGATACAGGGGGCGCTAACTATGGCTACACCTTC. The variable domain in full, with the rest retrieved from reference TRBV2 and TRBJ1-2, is EPEVTQTPSHQVTQMGQEVILRCVPISNHLYFYWYRQILGQKVEFLVSFYNNEISEKSEIFDDQFSVERPDGSNFTLKIRSTKLEDSAMYFCASSDTGGANYGYTFGSGTRLTVV.

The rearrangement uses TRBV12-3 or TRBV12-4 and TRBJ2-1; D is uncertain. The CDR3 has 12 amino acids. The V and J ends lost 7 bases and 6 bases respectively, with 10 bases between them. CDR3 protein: CASTLQCNEQFF. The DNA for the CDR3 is TGTGCCAGCACCCTTCAGTGCAATGAGCAGTTCTTC.

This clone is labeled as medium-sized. This chain's CDR3 is CASRGGQAGTGELFF. CDR3 DNA sequence: TGTGCCAGCAGGGGAGGACAGGCAGGGACCGGGGAGCTGTTTTTT. V usage is TRBV7-9 and J usage is TRBJ2-2; D may be TRBD1 (7 bases). This CDR3 contains 15 residues. Trimming shortened V by 6 bases and J by 5 bases, and 16 bases separated the two germline ends. From germline, CDR1 is SEHNR and CDR2 FQNEAQ (reference sequence).

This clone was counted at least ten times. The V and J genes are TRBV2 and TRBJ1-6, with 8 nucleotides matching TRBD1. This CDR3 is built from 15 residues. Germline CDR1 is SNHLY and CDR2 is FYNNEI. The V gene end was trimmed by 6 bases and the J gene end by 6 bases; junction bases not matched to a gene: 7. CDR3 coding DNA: TGTGCCAGCAGGTGGACAGGGCAACTTAATTCACCCCTCCACTTT. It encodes CASRWTGQLNSPLHF.

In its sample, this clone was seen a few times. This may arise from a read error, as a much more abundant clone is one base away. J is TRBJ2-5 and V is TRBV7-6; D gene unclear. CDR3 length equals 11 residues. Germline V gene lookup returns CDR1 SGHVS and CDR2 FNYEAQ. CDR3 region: CASSLAETHYF. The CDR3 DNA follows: TGTGCCAGCAGCTTAGCCGAGACCCATTACTTC.

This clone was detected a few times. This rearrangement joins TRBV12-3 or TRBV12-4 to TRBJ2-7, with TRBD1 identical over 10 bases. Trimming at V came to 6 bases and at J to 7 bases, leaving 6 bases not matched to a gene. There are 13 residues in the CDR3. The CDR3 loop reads CASRGDRGREQYF. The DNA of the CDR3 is TGTGCCAGCAGAGGGGACAGGGGAAGAGAGCAGTACTTC.

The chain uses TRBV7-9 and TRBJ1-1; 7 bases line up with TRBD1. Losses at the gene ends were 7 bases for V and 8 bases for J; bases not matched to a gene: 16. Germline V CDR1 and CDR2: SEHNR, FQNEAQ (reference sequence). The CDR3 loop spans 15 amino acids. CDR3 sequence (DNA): TGTGCCAGCATCGTACGACAGGGCTTTTCAGACGAAGCTTTCTTT. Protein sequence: CASIVRQGFSDEAFF.

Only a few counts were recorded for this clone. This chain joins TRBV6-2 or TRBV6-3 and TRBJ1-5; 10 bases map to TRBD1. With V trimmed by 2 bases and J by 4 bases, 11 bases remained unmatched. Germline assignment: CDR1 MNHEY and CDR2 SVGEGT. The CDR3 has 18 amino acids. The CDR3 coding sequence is TGTGCCAGCAGTTACCGTCCGGGACAGGGGTTGGGTAATCAGCCCCAGCATTTT. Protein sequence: CASSYRPGQGLGNQPQHF.

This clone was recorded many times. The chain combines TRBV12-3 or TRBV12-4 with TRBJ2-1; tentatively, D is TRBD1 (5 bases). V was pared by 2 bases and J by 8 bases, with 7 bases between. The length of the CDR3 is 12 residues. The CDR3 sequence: CASSLQGYEQFF. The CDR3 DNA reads TGTGCCAGCAGTTTACAGGGCTATGAGCAGTTCTTC.

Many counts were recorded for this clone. DNA of the CDR3: TGTGCCAGTAGCCCCGCGCGGGCAAGAGAAGGCACTGAAGCTTTCTTT. It specifies CASSPARAREGTEAFF. This sequence joins TRBV19 and TRBJ1-1; D not resolved. V lost 6 bases and J 4 bases, leaving 21 bases between the germline ends. The length of the CDR3 is 16 residues. Germline V gives CDR1 LNHDA, CDR2 SQIVND (reference sequence).

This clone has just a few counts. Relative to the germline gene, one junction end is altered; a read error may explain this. This chain's CDR3 is CAWRQGPWDSLLHF. CDR3 coding DNA: TGTGCCTGGAGACAAGGGCCCTGGGATTCACTCCTCCACTTT. The chain joins TRBV30 to TRBJ1-6, with D uncertain. The CDR3 has 14 residues. Germline CDR1 and CDR2: GTSNPN and SVGIG (reference sequence).

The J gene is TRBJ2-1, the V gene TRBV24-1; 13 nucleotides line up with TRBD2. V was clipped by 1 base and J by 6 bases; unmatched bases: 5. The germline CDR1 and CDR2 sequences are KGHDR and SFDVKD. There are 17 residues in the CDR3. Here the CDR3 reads CATSDFGTSGNSNEQFF. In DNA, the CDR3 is TGTGCCACCAGTGATTTTGGGACTAGCGGGAACTCCAATGAGCAGTTCTTC.

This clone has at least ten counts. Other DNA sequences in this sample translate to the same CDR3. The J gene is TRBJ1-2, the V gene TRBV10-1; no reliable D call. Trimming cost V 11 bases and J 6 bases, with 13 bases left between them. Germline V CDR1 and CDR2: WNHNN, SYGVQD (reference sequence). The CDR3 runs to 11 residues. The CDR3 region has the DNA TGCGCCGCCCCGCGGGCTGATGGCTACACCTTC. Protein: CAAPRADGYTF.

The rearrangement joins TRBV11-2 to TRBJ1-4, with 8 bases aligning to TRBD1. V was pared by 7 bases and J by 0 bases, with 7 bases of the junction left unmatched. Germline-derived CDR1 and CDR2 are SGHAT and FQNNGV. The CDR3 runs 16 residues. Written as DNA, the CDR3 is TGTGCCAGCATTTACGGACAGGGCTCAACTAATGAAAAACTGTTTTTT. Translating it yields CASIYGQGSTNEKLFF.

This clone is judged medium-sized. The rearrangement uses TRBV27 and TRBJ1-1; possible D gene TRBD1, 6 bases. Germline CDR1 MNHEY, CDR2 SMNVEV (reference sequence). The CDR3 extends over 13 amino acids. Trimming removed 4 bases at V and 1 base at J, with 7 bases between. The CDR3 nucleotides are TGTGCCAGCAGTTGGGGACAGAACACTGAAGCTTTCTTT. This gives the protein CASSWGQNTEAFF.